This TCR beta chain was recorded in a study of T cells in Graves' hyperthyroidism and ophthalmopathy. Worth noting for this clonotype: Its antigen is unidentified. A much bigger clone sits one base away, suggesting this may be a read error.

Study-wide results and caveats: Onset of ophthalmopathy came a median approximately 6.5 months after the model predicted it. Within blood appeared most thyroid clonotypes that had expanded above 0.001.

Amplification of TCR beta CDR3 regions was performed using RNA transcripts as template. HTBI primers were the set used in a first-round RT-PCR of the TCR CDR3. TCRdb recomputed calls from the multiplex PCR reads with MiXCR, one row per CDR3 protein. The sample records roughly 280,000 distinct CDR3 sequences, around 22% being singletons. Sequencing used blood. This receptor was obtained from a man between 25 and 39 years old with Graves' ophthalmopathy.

Here the CDR3 DNA reads TGTACCAGCAGGACAGACTCCTACGAGCAGTACTTC. Residues: CTSRTDSYEQYF. The rearrangement joins TRBV2 to TRBJ2-7; TRBD1 is a possible D gene (6 bases). CDR1 is SNHLY and CDR2 is FYNNEI in the germline V gene. The CDR3 covers 12 residues.